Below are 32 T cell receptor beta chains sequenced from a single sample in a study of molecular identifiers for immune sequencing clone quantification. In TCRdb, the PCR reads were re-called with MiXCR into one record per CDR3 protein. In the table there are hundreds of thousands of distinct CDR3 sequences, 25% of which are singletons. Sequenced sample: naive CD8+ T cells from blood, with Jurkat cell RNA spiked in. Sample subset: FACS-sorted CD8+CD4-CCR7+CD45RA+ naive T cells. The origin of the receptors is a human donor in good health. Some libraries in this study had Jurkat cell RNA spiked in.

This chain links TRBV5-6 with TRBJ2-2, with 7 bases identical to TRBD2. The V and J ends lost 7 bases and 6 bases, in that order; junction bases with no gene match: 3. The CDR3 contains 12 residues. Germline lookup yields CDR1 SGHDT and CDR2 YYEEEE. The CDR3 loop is CASLGGSGELFF. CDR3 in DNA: TGTGCCAGCTTGGGGGGGTCCGGGGAGCTGTTTTTT. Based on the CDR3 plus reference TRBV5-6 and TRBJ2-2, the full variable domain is DAGVTQSPTHLIKTRGQQVTLRCSPKSGHDTVSWYQQALGQGPQFIFQYYEEEERQRGNFPDRFSGHQFPNYSSELNVNALLLGDSALYLCASLGGSGELFFGEGSRLTVL.

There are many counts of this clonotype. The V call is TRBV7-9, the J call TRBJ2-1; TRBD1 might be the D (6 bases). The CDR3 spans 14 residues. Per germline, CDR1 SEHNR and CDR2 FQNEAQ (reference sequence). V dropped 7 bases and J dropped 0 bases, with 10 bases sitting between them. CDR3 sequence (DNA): TGTGCCAGCATGGAGGACAGCTCCTACAATGAGCAGTTCTTC. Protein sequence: CASMEDSSYNEQFF.

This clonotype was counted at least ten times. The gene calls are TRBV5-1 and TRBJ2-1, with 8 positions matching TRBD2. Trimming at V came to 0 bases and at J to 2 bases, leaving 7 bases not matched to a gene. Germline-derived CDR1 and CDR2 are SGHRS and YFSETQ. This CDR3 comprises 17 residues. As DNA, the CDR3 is TGCGCCAGCAGCTTGGCGAGCCGGGGGGGGCCCTACAATGAGCAGTTCTTC. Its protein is CASSLASRGGPYNEQFF.

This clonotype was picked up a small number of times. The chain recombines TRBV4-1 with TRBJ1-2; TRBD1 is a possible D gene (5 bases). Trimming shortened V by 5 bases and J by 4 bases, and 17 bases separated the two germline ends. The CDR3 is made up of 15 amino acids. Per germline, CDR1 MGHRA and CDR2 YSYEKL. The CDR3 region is CASSLIQGSGYGYTF. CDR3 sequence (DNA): TGCGCCAGCAGCTTGATTCAGGGAAGTGGCTATGGCTACACCTTC.

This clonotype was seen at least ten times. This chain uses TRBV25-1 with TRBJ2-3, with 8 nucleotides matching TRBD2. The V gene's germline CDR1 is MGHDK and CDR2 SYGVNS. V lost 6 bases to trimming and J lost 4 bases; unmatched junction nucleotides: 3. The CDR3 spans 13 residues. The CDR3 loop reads CASSGGEADTQYF. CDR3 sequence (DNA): TGTGCCAGCAGCGGGGGGGAAGCAGATACGCAGTATTTT. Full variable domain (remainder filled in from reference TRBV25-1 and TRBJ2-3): EADIYQTPRYLVIGTGKKITLECSQTMGHDKMYWYQQDPGMELHLIHYSYGVNSTEKGDLSSESTVSRIRTEHFPLTLESARPSHTSQYLCASSGGEADTQYFGPGTRLTVL.

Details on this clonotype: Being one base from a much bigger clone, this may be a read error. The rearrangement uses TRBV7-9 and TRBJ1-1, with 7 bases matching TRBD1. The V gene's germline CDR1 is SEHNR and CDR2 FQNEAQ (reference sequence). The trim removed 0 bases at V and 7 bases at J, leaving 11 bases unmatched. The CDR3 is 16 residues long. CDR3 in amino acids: CASSLAENRGLIEAFF. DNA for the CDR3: TGTGCCAGCAGCTTAGCTGAGAACAGGGGACTCATTGAAGCTTTCTTT.

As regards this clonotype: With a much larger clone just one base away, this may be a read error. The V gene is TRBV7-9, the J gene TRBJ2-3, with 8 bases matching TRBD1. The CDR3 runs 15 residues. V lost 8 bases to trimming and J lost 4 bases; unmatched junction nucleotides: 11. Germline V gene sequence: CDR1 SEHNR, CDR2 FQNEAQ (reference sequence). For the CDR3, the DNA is TGTGCCAGCTCCACCGGGACAGGCGCTGCAGATACGCAGTATTTT. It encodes CASSTGTGAADTQYF.

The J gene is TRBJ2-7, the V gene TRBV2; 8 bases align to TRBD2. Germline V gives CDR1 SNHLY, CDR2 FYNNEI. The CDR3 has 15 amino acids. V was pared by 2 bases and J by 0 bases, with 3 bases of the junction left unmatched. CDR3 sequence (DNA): TGTGCCAGCAGTGAATGGAGCGGGAGCTCCTACGAGCAGTACTTC. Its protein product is CASSEWSGSSYEQYF. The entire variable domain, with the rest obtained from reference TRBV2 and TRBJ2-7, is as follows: EPEVTQTPSHQVTQMGQEVILRCVPISNHLYFYWYRQILGQKVEFLVSFYNNEISEKSEIFDDQFSVERPDGSNFTLKIRSTKLEDSAMYFCASSEWSGSSYEQYFGPGTRLTVT.

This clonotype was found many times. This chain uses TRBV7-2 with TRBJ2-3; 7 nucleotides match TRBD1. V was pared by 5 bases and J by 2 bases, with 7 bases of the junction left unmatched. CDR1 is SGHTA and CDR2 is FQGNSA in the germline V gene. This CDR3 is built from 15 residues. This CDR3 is CASSPTGAATDTQYF. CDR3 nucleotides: TGTGCCAGCAGCCCAACAGGGGCCGCCACAGATACGCAGTATTTT.

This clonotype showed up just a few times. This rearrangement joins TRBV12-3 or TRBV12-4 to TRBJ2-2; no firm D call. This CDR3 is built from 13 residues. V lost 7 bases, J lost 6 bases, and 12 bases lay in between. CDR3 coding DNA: TGTGCCAGCAACATGGGTATCCCCGGGGAGCTGTTTTTT. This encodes CASNMGIPGELFF.

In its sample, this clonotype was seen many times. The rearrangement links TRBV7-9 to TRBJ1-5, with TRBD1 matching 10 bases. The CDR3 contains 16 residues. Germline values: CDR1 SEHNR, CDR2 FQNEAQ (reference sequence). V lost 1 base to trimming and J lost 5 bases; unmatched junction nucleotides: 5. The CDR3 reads CASSLVGTGEDQPQHF. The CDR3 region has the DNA TGTGCCAGCAGCTTAGTAGGGACAGGGGAGGATCAGCCCCAGCATTTT.

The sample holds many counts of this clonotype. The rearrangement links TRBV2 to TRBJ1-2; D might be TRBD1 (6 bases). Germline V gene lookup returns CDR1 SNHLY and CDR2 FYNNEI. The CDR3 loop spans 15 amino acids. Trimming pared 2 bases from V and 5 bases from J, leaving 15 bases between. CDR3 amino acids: CASSEWQGIEYGYTF. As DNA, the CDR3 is TGTGCCAGCAGTGAATGGCAGGGGATAGAATATGGCTACACCTTC.

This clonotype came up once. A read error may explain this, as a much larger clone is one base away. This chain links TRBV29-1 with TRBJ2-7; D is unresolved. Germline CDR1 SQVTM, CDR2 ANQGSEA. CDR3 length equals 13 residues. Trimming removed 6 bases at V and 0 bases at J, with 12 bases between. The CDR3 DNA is TGCAGCGTGGAGTTGTCGAACTCCTACGAGCAGTACTTC. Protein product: CSVELSNSYEQYF.

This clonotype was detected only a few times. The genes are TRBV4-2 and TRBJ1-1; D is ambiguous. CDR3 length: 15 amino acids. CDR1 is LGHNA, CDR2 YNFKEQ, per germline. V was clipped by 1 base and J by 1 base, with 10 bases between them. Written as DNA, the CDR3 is TGTGCCAGCAGCCAAGGTAGGACGACGAACACTGAAGCTTTCTTT. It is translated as CASSQGRTTNTEAFF.

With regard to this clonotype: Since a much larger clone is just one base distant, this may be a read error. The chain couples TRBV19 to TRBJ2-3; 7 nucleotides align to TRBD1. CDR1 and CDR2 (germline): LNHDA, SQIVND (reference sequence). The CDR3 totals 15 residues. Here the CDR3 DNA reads TGTGCCGGTAGTATTACGGACAGGAGTGCAGATACGCAGTATTTT. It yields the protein CAGSITDRSADTQYF.

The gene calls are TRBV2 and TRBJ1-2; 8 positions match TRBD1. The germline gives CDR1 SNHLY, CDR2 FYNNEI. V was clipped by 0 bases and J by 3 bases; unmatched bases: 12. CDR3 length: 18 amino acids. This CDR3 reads CASSEAGTGARLDYGYTF. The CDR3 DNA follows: TGTGCCAGCAGTGAAGCAGGGACAGGAGCTAGACTAGACTATGGCTACACCTTC.

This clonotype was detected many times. The chain's CDR3 is CASSPWTSSLPDTQYF. DNA of the CDR3: TGTGCCAGCAGCCCTTGGACTAGCTCCCTGCCAGATACGCAGTATTTT. The chain couples TRBV4-2 to TRBJ2-3; 8 nucleotides align to TRBD2. From germline, CDR1 is LGHNA and CDR2 YNFKEQ. The CDR3 covers 16 residues. V dropped 4 bases and J dropped 4; count of bases not matched to a gene: 10.

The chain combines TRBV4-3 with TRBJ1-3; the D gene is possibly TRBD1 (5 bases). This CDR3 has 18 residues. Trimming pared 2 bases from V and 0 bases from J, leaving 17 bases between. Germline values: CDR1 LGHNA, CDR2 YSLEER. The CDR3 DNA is TGCGCCAGCAGCCAATCCCGGGCAGGGATCCGCTCTGGAAACACCATATATTTT. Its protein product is CASSQSRAGIRSGNTIYF.

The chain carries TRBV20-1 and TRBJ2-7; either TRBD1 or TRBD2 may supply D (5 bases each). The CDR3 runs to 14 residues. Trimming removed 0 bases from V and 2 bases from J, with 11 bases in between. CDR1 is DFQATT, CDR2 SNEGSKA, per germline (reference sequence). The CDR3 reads CSARDGTLTYEQYF. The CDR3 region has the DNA TGCAGTGCTAGAGACGGGACGTTGACCTACGAGCAGTACTTC.

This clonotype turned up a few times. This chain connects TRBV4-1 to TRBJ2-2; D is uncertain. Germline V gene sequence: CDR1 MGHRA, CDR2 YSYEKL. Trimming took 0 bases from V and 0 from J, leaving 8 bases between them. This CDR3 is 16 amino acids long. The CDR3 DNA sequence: TGCGCCAGCAGCCAAGAAGGTTGGCCGAACACCGGGGAGCTGTTTTTT. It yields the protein CASSQEGWPNTGELFF.

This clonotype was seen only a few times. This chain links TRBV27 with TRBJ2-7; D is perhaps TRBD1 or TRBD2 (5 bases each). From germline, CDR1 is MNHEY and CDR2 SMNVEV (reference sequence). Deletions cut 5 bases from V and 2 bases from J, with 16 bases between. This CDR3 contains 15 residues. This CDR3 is CASSPAGGSPYEQYF. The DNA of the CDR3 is TGTGCCAGCAGTCCCGCTGGGGGAAGCCCCTACGAGCAGTACTTC.

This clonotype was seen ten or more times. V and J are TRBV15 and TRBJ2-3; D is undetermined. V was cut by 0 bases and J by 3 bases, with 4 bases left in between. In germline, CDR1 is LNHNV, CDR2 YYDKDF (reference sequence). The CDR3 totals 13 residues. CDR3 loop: CATSRDLTDTQYF. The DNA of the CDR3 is TGTGCCACCAGCAGAGATTTGACAGATACGCAGTATTTT.

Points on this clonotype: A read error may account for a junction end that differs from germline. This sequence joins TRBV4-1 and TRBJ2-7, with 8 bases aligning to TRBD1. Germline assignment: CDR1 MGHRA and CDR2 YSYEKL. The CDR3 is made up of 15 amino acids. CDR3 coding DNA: TGCGCCCGCCGCCAAGAAGGGCCAGGGGGCTACGCGCAGTACTTC. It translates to CARRQEGPGGYAQYF.

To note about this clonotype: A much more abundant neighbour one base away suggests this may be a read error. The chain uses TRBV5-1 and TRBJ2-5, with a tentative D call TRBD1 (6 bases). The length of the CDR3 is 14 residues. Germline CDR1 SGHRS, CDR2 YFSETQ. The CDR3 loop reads CASSLNGQSKESFF. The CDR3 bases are TGCGCCAGCAGCTTAAACGGACAGTCGAAAGAATCGTTCTTC.

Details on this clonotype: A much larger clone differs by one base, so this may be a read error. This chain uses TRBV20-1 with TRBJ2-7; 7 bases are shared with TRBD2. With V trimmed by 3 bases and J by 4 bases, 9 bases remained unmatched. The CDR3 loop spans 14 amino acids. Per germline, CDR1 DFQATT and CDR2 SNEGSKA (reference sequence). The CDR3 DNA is TGCAGTGCTAGTGATTTGCGGGAGCTTTACGAGCAGTACTTC. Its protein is CSASDLRELYEQYF.

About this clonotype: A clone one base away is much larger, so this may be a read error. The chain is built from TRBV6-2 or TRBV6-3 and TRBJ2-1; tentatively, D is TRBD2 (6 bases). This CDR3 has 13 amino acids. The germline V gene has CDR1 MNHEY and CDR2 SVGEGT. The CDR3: CASSFREYNEQVF. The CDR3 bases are TGTGCCAGCAGTTTCCGGGAGTACAATGAGCAGGTCTTC.

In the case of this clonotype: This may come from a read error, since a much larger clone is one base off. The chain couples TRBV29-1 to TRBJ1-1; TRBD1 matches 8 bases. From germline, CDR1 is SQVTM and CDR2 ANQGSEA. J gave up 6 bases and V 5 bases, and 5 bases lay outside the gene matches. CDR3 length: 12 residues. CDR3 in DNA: TGCAGCGTTCCCCAGGGGGCGGCTGAAGCTTTCTTT. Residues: CSVPQGAAEAFF.

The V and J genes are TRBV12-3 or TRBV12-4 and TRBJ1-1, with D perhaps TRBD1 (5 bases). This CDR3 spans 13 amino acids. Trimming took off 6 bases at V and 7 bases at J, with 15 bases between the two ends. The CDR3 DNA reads TGTGCCAGCAGACTACAGGTCCGCCTTGAAGCTTTCTTT. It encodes CASRLQVRLEAFF.

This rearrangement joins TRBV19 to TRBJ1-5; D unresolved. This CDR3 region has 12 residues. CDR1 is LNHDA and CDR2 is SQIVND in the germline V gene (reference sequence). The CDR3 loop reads CAASSGNQPQHF. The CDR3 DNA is TGTGCGGCGTCGTCGGGCAATCAGCCCCAGCATTTT.

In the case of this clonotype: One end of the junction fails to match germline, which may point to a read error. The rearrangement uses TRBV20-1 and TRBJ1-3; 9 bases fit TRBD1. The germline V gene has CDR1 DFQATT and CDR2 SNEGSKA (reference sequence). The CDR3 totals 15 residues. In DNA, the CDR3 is TGCAGTACTAGAGACGGACAGGGGTCTGGAAACACCATATATTTT. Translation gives CSTRDGQGSGNTIYF.

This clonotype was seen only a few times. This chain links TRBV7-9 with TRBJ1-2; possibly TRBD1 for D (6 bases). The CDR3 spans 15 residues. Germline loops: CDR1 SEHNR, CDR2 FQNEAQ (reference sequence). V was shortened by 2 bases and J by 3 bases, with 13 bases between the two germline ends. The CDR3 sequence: CASSLSDRSDYGYTF. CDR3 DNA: TGTGCCAGCAGCTTATCCGACAGGAGCGACTATGGCTACACCTTC.

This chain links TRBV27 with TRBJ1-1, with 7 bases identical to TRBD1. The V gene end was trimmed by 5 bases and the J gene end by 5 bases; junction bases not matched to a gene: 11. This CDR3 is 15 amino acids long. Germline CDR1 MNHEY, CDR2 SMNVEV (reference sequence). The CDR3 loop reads CASSTLTGTETEAFF. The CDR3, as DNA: TGTGCCAGCAGTACCCTAACCGGGACAGAAACTGAAGCTTTCTTT.